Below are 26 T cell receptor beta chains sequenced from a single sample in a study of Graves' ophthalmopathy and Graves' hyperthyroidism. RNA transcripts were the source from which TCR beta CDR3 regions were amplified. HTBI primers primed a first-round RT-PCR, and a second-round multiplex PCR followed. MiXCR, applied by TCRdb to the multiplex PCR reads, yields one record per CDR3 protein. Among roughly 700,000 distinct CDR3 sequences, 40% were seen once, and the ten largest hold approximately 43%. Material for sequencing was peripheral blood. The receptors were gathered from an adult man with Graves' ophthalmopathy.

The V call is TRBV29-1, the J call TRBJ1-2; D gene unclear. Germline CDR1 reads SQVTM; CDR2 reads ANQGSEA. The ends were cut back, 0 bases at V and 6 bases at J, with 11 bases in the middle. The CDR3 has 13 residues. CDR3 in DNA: TGCAGCGTTGAAGATCTTGGGATCGATGGCTACACCTTC. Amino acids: CSVEDLGIDGYTF.

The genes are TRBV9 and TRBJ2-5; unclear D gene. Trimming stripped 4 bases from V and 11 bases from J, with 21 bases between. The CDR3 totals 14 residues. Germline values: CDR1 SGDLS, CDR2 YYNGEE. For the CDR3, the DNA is TGTGCCAGCAGCCCGACACCTTCGTCTGAGGAGCAGTACTTC. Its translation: CASSPTPSSEEQYF.

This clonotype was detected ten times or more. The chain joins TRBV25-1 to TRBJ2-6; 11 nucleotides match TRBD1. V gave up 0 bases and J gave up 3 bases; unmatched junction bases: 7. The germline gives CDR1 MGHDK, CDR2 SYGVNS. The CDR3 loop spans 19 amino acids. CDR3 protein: CASSEYQGQGDGGANVLTF. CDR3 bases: TGTGCCAGCAGTGAATACCAGGGACAGGGGGACGGTGGGGCCAACGTCCTGACTTTC.

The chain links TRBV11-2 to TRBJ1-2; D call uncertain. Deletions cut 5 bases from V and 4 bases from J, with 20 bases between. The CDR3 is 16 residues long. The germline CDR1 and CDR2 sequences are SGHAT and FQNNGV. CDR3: CASSDAGSSRGYGYTF. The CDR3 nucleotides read TGTGCCAGCAGCGACGCGGGGTCATCGCGGGGCTATGGCTACACCTTC.

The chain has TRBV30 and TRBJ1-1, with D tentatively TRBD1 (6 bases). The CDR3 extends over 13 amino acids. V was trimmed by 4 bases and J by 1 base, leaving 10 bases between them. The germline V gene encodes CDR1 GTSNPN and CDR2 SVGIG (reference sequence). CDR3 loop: CAWKTGRNTEAFF. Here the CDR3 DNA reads TGTGCCTGGAAGACAGGACGGAACACTGAAGCTTTCTTT.

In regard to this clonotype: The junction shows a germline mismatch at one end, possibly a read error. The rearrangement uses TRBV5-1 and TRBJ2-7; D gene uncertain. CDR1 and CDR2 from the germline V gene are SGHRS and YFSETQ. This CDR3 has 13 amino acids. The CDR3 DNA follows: TGCGCCAGCAGTTACTCGATTGGCTACGAGCAGCACTTC. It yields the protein CASSYSIGYEQHF.

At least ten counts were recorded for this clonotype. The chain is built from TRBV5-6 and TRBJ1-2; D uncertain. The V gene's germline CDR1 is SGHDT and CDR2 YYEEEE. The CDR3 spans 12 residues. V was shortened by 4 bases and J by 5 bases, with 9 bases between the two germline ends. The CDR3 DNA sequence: TGTGCCAGCAGCCTGGACGATTATGGCTACACCTTC. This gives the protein CASSLDDYGYTF.

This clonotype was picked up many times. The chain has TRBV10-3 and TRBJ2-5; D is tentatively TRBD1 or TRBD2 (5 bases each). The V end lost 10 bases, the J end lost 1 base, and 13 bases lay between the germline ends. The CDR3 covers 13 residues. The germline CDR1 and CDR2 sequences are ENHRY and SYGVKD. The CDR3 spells CATWDLLQETQYF. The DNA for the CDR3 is TGTGCCACCTGGGACCTCCTCCAAGAGACCCAGTACTTC.

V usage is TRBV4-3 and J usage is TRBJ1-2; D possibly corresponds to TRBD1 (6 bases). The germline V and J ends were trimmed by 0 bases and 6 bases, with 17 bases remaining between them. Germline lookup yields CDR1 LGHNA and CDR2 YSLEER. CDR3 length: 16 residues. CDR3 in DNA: TGCGCCAGCAGCCAAGATTCGCAGGGGCCAGAGGATGGCTACACCTTC. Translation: CASSQDSQGPEDGYTF.

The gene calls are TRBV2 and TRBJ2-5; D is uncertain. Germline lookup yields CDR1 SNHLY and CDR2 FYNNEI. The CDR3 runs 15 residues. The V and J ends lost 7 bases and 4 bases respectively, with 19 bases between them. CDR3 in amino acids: CASMLRPWVVETQYF. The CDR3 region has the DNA TGTGCCAGCATGCTCCGACCGTGGGTAGTAGAGACCCAGTACTTC.

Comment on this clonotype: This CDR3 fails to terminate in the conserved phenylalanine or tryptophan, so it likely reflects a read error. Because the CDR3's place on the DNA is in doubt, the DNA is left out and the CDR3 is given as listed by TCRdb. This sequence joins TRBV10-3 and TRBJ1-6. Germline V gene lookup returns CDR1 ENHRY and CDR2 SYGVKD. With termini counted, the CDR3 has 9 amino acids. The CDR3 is CASSEAVGT.

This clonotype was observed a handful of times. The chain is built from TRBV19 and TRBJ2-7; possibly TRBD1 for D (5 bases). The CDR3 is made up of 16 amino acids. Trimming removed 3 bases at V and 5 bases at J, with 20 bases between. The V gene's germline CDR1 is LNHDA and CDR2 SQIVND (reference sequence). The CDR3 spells CASSIYLDRTGHEQYF. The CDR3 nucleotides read TGTGCCAGTAGTATCTACTTAGACAGAACGGGTCACGAGCAGTACTTC. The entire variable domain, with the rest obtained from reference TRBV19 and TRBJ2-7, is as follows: DGGITQSPKYLFRKEGQNVTLSCEQNLNHDAMYWYRQDPGQGLRLIYYSQIVNDFQKGDIAEGYSVSREKKESFPLTVTSAQKNPTAFYLCASSIYLDRTGHEQYFGPGTRLTVT.

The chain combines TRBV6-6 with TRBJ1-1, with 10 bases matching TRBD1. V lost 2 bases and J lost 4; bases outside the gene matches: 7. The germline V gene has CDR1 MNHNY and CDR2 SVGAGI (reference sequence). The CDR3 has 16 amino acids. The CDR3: CASSYRDRGMGTEAFF. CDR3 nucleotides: TGTGCCAGCAGTTACAGGGACAGGGGTATGGGCACTGAAGCTTTCTTT.

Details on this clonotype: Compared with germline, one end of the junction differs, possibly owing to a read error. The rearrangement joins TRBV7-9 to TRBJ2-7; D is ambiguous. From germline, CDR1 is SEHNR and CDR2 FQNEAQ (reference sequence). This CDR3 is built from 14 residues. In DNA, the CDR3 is TGCGCCAGCAGCCAGTCAAGGGTCGTCTACGAGCAGTACTTC. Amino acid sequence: CASSQSRVVYEQYF.

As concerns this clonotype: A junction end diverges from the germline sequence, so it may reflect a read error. DNA of the CDR3: TGTGCCATCAGCGAGGGGGTTTACGGTTCCTACGAGCGGTACTTC. Its translation is CAISEGVYGSYERYF. The chain couples TRBV10-3 to TRBJ2-7, with TRBD1 as a possible D gene (6 bases). The germline CDR1 and CDR2 sequences are ENHRY and SYGVKD. The CDR3 extends over 15 amino acids.

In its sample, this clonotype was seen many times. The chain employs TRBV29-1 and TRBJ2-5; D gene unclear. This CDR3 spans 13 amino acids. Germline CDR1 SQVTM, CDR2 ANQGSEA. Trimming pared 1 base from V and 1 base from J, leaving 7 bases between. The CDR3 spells CSVEVAPQETQYF. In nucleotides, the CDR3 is TGCAGCGTTGAAGTGGCTCCCCAAGAGACCCAGTACTTC.

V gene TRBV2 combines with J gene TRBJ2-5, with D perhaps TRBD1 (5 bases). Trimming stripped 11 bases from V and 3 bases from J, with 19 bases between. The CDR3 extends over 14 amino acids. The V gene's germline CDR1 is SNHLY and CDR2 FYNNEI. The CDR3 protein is CAVRAANLKETQYF. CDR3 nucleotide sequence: TGTGCCGTCAGGGCCGCTAACCTCAAAGAGACCCAGTACTTC.

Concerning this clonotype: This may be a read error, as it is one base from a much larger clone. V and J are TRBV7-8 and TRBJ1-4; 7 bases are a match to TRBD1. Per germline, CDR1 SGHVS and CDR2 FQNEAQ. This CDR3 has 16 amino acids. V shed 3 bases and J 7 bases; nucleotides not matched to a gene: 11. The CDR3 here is CASSLFSGGLGEKLFF. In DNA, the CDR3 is TGTGCCAGCAGCTTGTTCTCAGGGGGTTTGGGTGAAAAACTGTTTTTT.

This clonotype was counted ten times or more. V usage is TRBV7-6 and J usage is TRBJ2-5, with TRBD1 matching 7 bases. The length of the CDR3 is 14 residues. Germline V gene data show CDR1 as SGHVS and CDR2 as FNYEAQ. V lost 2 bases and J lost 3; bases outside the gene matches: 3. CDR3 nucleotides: TGTGCCAGCAGCTTACCACAGGGGAAAGAGACCCAGTACTTC. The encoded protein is CASSLPQGKETQYF.

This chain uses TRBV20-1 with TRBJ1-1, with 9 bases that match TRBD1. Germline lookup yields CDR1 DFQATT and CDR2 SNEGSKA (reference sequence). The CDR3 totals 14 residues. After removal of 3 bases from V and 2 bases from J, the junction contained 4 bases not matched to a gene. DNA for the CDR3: TGCAGTGCTAGCTCTACAGGGGGCAACACTGAAGCTTTCTTT. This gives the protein CSASSTGGNTEAFF.

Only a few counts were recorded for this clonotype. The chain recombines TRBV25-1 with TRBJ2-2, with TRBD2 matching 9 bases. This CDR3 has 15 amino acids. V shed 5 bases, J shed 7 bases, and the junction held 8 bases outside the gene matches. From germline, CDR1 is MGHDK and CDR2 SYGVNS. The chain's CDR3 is CASSFGGRAVGELFF. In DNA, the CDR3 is TGTGCCAGCAGTTTCGGCGGGAGGGCTGTCGGGGAGCTGTTTTTT.

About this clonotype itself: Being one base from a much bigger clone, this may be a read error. CDR3 DNA sequence: TGTGCCAGCAGCGACCGGGGCAGGGGGTCCTACGAGCAGTACTTC. This gives the protein CASSDRGRGSYEQYF. The chain carries TRBV7-2 and TRBJ2-7, with 7 bases lining up with TRBD1. CDR3 length equals 15 residues. The V and J ends lost 5 bases and 1 base, in that order; junction bases with no gene match: 8. The germline CDR1 and CDR2 sequences are SGHTA and FQGNSA. The full variable domain, completed using reference TRBV7-2 and TRBJ2-7, is GAGVSQSPSNKVTEKGKDVELRCDPISGHTALYWYRQSLGQGLEFLIYFQGNSAPDKSGLPSDRFSAERTGGSVSTLTIQRTQQEDSAVYLCASSDRGRGSYEQYFGPGTRLTVT.

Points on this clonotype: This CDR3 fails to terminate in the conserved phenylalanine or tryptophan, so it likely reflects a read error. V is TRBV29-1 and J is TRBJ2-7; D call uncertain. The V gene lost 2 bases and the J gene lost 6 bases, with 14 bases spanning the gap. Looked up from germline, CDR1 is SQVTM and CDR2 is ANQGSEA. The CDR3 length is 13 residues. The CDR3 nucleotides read TGCAGCGTTGAATTCGGGCGCCTGGGCGAGCAGTACCTC. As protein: CSVEFGRLGEQYL.

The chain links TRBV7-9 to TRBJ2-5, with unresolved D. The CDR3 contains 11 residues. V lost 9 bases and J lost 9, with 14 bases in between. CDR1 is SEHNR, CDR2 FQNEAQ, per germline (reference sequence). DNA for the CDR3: TGTGCCAGTTCACCGTCGCCGCCCCAGTACTTC. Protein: CASSPSPPQYF.

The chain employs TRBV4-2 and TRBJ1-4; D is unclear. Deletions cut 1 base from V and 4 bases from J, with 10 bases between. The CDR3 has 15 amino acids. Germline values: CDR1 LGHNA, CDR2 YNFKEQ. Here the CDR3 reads CASSQVGVDNEKLFF. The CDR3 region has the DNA TGTGCCAGCAGCCAAGTTGGCGTGGATAATGAAAAACTGTTTTTT.

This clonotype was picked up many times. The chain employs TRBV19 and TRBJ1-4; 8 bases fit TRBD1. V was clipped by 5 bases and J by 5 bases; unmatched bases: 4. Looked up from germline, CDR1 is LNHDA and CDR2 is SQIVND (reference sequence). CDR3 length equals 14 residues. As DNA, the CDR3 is TGTGCCAGTAGTGGGCGGACAGGGAATGAAAAACTGTTTTTT. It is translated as CASSGRTGNEKLFF.